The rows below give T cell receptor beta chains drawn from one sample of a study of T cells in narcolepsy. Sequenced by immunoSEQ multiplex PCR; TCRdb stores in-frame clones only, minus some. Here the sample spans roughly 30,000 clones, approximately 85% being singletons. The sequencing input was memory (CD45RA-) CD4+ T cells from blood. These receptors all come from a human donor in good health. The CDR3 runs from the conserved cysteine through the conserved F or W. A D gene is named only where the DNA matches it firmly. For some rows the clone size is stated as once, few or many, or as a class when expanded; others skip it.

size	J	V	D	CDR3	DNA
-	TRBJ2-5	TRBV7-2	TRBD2	CASSPGTRKETQYF	TGTGCCAGCAGCCCCGGGACTAGGAAAGAGACCCAGTACTTC
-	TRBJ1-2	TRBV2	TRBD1	CASSLTGGAYGYTF	TGTGCCAGCAGTCTTACAGGGGGCGCTTATGGCTACACCTTC
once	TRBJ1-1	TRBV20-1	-	CSASLGAEAFF	TGCAGTGCTAGTTTAGGCGCTGAAGCTTTCTTT
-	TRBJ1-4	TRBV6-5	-	CASSYFSGTQEEKLFF	TGTGCCAGCAGTTACTTCTCCGGGACACAGGAAGAAAAACTGTTTTTT
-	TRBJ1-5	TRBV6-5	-	CATKGINSNQPQHF	TGTGCCACCAAGGGAATAAATAGCAATCAGCCCCAGCATTTT
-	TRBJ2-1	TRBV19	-	CASSPRSYNEQFF	TGTGCCAGCTCACCCAGGTCCTACAATGAGCAGTTCTTC
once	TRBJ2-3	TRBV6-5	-	CASSSVRADTQYF	TGTGCCAGCAGTAGTGTAAGGGCAGATACGCAGTATTTT
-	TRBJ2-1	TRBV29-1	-	CSAPSTGFNNEQFF	TGCAGCGCCCCCAGCACAGGGTTCAACAATGAGCAGTTCTTC
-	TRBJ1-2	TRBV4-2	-	CASSQDDRNYGYTF	TGTGCCAGCAGCCAAGACGACAGAAACTATGGCTACACCTTC
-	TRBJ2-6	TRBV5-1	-	CASSLGAGANVLTF	TGCGCCAGCAGCTTGGGGGCTGGGGCCAACGTCCTGACTTTC
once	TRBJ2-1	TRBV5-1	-	CASSSSAGSSYNEQFF	TGCGCCAGCAGCTCTAGCGCGGGAAGCTCCTACAATGAGCAGTTCTTC
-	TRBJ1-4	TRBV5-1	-	CASSLGPGVDEKLFF	TGCGCCAGCAGCTTGGGGCCGGGGGTGGATGAAAAACTGTTTTTT
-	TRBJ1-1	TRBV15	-	CATSRDRLNTEAFF	TGTGCCACCAGCAGAGATCGGCTGAACACTGAAGCTTTCTTT
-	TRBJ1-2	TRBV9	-	CASSVEGGTGGYTF	TGTGCCAGCAGCGTGGAGGGGGGAACGGGAGGCTACACCTTC
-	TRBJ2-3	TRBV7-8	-	CASRLGHQTDTQYF	TGTGCCAGCAGACTGGGACACCAAACAGATACGCAGTATTTT
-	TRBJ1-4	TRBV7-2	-	CASSDSGTPSTNEKLFF	TGTGCCAGCAGCGACTCCGGGACCCCTTCGACTAATGAAAAACTGTTTTTT